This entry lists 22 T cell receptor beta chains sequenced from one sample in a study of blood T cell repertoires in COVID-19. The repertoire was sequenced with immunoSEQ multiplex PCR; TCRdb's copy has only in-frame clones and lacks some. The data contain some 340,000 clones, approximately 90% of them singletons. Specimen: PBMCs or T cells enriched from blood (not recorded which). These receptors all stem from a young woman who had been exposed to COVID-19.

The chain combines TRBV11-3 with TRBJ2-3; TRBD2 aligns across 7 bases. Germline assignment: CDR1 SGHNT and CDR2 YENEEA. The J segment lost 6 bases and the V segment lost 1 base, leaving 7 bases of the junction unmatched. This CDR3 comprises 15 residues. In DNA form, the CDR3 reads TGTGCCAGCAGCTTAGGAGGCTCCGGGGGGGATACGCAGTATTTT. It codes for CASSLGGSGGDTQYF.

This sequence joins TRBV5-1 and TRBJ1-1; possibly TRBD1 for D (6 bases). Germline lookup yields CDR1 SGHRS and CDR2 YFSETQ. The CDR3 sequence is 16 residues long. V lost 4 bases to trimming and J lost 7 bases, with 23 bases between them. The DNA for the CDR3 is TGCGCCAGCAGCCCCGGTCGGGGGGCCGGGCCCCTTGAAGCTTTCTTT. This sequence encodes CASSPGRGAGPLEAFF.

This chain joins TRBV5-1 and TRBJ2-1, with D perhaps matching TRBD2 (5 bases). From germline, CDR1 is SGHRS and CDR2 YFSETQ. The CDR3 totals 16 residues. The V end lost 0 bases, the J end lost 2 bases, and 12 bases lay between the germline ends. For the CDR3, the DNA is TGCGCCAGCAGCTTGGGGGAGTTTAGCACCTACAATGAGCAGTTCTTC. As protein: CASSLGEFSTYNEQFF.

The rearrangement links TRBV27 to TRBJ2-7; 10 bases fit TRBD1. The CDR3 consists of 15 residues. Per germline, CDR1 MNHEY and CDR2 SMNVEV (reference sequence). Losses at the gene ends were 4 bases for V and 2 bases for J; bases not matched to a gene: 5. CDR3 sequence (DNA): TGTGCCAGCAGTTACGGGACAGGGGTTACCTACGAGCAGTACTTC. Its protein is CASSYGTGVTYEQYF.

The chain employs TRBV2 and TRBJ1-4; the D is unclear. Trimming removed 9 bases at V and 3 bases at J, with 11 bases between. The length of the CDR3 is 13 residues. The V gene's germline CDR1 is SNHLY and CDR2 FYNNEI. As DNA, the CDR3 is TGTGCCAGAAACCGGGTGTCTAATGAAAAACTGTTTTTT. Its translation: CARNRVSNEKLFF. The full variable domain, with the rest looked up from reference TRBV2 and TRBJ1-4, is EPEVTQTPSHQVTQMGQEVILRCVPISNHLYFYWYRQILGQKVEFLVSFYNNEISEKSEIFDDQFSVERPDGSNFTLKIRSTKLEDSAMYFCARNRVSNEKLFFGSGTQLSVL.

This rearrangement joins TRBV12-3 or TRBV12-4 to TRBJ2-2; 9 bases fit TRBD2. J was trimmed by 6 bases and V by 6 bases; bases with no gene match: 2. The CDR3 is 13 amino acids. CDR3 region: CASRRTSAGELFF. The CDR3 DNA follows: TGTGCCAGCAGACGGACTAGCGCCGGGGAGCTGTTTTTT.

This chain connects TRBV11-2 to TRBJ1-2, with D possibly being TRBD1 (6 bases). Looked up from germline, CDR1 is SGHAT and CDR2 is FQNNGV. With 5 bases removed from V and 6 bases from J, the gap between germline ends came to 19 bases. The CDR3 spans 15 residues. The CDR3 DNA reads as TGTGCCAGCAGCCCATACGGGGGGGGCCTAGATGGCTACACCTTC. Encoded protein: CASSPYGGGLDGYTF.

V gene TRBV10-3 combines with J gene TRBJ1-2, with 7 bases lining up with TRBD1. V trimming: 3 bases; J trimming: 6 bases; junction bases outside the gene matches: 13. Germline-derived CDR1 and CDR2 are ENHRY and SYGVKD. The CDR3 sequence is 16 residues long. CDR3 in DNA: TGTGCCATCAGTGAAAAGGGCACAGGGGACGTTGATGGCTACACCTTC. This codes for CAISEKGTGDVDGYTF.

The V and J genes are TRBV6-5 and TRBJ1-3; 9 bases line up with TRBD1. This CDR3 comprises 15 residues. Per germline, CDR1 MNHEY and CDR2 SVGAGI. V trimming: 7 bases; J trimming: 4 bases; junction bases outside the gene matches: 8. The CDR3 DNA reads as TGTGCCAGCACCCGGCCCGGGACAGGGGGAAACACCATATATTTT. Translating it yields CASTRPGTGGNTIYF.

The CDR3, as DNA: TGTGCCAGCAGTTTGGTAGCGGGAGCGGGAAATTCACCCCTCCACTTT. This encodes CASSLVAGAGNSPLHF. The J gene is TRBJ1-6, the V gene TRBV27; D unresolved. Trimming left V 3 bases short and J 7 bases short, with 16 bases between. Germline V lookup: CDR1 MNHEY, CDR2 SMNVEV (reference sequence). This CDR3 is built from 16 residues.

The CDR3: CASSLDRSQTGELFF. The CDR3 DNA reads as TGTGCCAGCAGCTTAGATAGGTCACAGACCGGGGAGCTGTTTTTT. The chain employs TRBV7-9 and TRBJ2-2; D ambiguous. In germline, CDR1 is SEHNR, CDR2 FQNEAQ (reference sequence). Deletions cut 1 base from V and 5 bases from J, with 11 bases between. This CDR3 is 15 amino acids long.

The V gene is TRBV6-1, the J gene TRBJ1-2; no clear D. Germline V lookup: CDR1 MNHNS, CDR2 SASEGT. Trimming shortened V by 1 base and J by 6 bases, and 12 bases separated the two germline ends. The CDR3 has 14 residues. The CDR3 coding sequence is TGTGCCAGCAGTGAAGTCGGCAACGGGGATGGCTACACCTTC. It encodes CASSEVGNGDGYTF.

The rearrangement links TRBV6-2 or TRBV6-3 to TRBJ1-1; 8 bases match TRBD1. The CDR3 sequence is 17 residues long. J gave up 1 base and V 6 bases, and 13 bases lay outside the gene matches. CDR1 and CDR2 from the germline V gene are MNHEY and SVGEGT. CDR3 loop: CASSGGQGPGQNTEAFF. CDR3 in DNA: TGTGCCAGCAGCGGTGGACAGGGTCCGGGGCAGAACACTGAAGCTTTCTTT.

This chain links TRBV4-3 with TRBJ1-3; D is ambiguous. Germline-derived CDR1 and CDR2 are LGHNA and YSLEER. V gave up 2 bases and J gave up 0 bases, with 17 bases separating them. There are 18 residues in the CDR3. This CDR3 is CASSQLAGSLRSGNTIYF. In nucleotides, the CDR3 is TGCGCCAGCAGCCAATTGGCAGGATCCCTCCGCTCTGGAAACACCATATATTTT.

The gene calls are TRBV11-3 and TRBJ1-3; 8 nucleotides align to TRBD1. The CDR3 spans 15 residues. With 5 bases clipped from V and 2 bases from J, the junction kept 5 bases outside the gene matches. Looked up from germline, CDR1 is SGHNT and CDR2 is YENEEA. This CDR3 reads CASSNQGAAGNTIYF. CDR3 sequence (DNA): TGTGCCAGCAGCAACCAGGGGGCAGCTGGAAACACCATATATTTT.

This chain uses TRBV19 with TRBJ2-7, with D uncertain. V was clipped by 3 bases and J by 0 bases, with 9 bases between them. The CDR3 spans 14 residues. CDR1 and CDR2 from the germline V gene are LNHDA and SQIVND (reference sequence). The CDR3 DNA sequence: TGTGCCAGTAGTATTGTAAGAGGCTCCTACGAGCAGTACTTC. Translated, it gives CASSIVRGSYEQYF.

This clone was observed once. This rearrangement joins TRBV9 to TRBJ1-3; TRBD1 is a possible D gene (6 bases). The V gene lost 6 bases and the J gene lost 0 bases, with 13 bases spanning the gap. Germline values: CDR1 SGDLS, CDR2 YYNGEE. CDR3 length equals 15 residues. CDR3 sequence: CASNSQGFSGNTIYF. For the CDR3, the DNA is TGTGCCAGCAACTCACAGGGTTTCTCTGGAAACACCATATATTTT.

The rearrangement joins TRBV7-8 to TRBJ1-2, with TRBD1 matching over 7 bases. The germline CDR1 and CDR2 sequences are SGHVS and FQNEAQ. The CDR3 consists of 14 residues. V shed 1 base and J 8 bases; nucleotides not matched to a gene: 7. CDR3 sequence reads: CASSLGPGGYGYTF. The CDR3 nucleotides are TGTGCCAGCAGCTTAGGTCCAGGGGGGTACGGCTACACCTTC. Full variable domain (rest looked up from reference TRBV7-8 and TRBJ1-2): GAGVSQSPRYKVAKRGQDVALRCDPISGHVSLFWYQQALGQGPEFLTYFQNEAQLDKSGLPSDRFFAERPEGSVSTLKIQRTQQEDSAVYLCASSLGPGGYGYTFGSGTRLTVV.

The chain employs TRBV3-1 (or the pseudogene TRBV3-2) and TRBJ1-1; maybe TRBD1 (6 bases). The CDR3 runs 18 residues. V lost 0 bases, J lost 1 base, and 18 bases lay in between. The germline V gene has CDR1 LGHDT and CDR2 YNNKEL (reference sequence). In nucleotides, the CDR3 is TGTGCCAGCAGCCAAGATTGGGGGGGCGCAATGACGAACACTGAAGCTTTCTTT. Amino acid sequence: CASSQDWGGAMTNTEAFF.

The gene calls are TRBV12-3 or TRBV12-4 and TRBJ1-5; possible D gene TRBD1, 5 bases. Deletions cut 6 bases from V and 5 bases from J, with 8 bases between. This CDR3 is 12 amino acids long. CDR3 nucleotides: TGTGCCAGCAGCTCACAGGATCAGCCCCAGCATTTT. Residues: CASSSQDQPQHF.

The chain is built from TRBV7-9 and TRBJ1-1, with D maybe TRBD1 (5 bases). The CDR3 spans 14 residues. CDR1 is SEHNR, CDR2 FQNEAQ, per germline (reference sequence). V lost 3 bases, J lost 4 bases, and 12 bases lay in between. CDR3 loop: CASSFTGFGTEAFF. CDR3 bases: TGTGCCAGCAGCTTTACAGGCTTTGGCACTGAAGCTTTCTTT.

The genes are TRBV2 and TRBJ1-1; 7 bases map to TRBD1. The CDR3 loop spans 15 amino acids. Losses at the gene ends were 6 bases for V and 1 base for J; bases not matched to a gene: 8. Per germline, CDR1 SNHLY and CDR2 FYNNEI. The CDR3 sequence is CASSHKTGANTEAFF. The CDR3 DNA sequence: TGTGCCAGCAGCCACAAAACAGGGGCGAACACTGAAGCTTTCTTT.